These 10 T cell receptor beta chains originate from one sample sequenced in a study of T cells in Graves' hyperthyroidism and ophthalmopathy. Amplified TCR beta CDR3 regions derived from RNA transcripts. Researchers ran a first-round RT-PCR on the TCR CDR3 using the HTBI primer set. One entry per CDR3 protein, called by TCRdb with MiXCR from the multiplex PCR reads. The sample includes 200,000 to 250,000 distinct CDR3 sequences, about 15% of them seen just once. Sample: blood. These receptors originate from a woman aged 18 to 35 with Graves' ophthalmopathy.

This clonotype showed up many times. The CDR3 loop reads CSARVPGEYEKLFF. CDR3 sequence (DNA): TGCAGTGCTAGAGTACCAGGGGAGTATGAAAAACTGTTTTTT. The V call is TRBV20-1, the J call TRBJ1-4; a weak D match, TRBD1 (6 bases). Germline CDR1 and CDR2: DFQATT and SNEGSKA (reference sequence). The CDR3 has 14 residues. Trimming removed 1 base from V and 6 bases from J, with 12 bases in between.

This clonotype was counted at least ten times. The V call is TRBV20-1, the J call TRBJ1-5; D not certain. CDR1 DFQATT and CDR2 SNEGSKA come from the germline V gene (reference sequence). This CDR3 is built from 13 residues. The germline V and J ends were trimmed by 4 bases and 0 bases, with 7 bases remaining between them. The CDR3 sequence is CSAIGHSNQPQHF. For the CDR3, the DNA is TGCAGTGCTATCGGGCATAGCAATCAGCCCCAGCATTTT.

This clonotype came up many times. J is TRBJ1-1 and V is TRBV6-1, with 7 bases fitting TRBD1. This CDR3 is 13 amino acids long. V lost 6 bases and J lost 0; bases outside the gene matches: 1. Germline lookup yields CDR1 MNHNS and CDR2 SASEGT. The CDR3: CASRTGLNTEAFF. The CDR3 DNA follows: TGTGCCAGCAGGACAGGGTTGAACACTGAAGCTTTCTTT.

This clonotype appeared many times. The gene calls are TRBV28 and TRBJ2-7, with TRBD1 identical over 8 bases. The CDR3 spans 17 residues. From germline, CDR1 is MDHEN and CDR2 SYDVKM. The ends lost 1 base at V and 1 base at J; junction bases unmatched: 9. CDR3 sequence: CASSLSLGTGFSYEQYF. The CDR3 DNA is TGTGCCAGCAGTTTATCCCTCGGGACAGGTTTTTCCTACGAGCAGTACTTC.

J is TRBJ2-5 and V is TRBV7-2, with D perhaps TRBD2 (6 bases). This CDR3 is built from 16 residues. Trimming shortened V by 5 bases and J by 1 base, and 17 bases separated the two germline ends. CDR1 and CDR2 (germline): SGHTA, FQGNSA. The DNA for the CDR3 is TGTGCCAGCAGCCGGACCGGGAGTGTATTCCAAGAGACCCAGTACTTC. Translation: CASSRTGSVFQETQYF. The whole variable domain, remainder taken from reference TRBV7-2 and TRBJ2-5, is GAGVSQSPSNKVTEKGKDVELRCDPISGHTALYWYRQSLGQGLEFLIYFQGNSAPDKSGLPSDRFSAERTGGSVSTLTIQRTQQEDSAVYLCASSRTGSVFQETQYFGPGTRLLVL.

Ten or more counts support this clonotype. The rearrangement links TRBV11-2 to TRBJ1-2, with D maybe TRBD1 (6 bases). The CDR3 length is 13 residues. The ends were cut back, 3 bases at V and 5 bases at J, with 10 bases in the middle. Germline CDR1 and CDR2: SGHAT and FQNNGV. Here the CDR3 DNA reads TGTGCCAGCAGCTTCGGGACACTATATGGCTACACCTTC. It codes for CASSFGTLYGYTF.

This clonotype appeared a few times. The V call is TRBV6-1, the J call TRBJ2-1; weak D call: TRBD1 (6 bases). CDR1 is MNHNS, CDR2 SASEGT, per germline. Trimming shortened V by 2 bases and J by 4 bases, and 12 bases separated the two germline ends. This CDR3 contains 15 residues. The CDR3 DNA follows: TGTGCCAGCAGTGAATTGACAGGAGCATACAATGAGCAGTTCTTC. This encodes CASSELTGAYNEQFF.

The chain joins TRBV5-6 to TRBJ2-2; D is possibly TRBD2 (6 bases). Per the germline V gene, CDR1 is SGHDT and CDR2 is YYEEEE. Trimming removed 0 bases at V and 6 bases at J, with 18 bases between. This CDR3 has 17 residues. CDR3 in amino acids: CASSLVGLRERSGELFF. CDR3 in DNA: TGTGCCAGCAGCTTGGTTGGGTTACGGGAGAGGTCCGGGGAGCTGTTTTTT.

Ten or more counts support this clonotype. The chain carries TRBV7-8 and TRBJ2-2; D not certain. Trimming shortened V by 2 bases and J by 3 bases, and 13 bases separated the two germline ends. The CDR3 runs to 16 residues. Germline CDR1 and CDR2: SGHVS and FQNEAQ. CDR3 region: CASSLRTFGDTGELFF. CDR3 sequence (DNA): TGTGCCAGCAGCTTAAGGACCTTCGGAGACACCGGGGAGCTGTTTTTT. The variable domain in full, completed from reference TRBV7-8 and TRBJ2-2, reads GAGVSQSPRYKVAKRGQDVALRCDPISGHVSLFWYQQALGQGPEFLTYFQNEAQLDKSGLPSDRFFAERPEGSVSTLKIQRTQQEDSAVYLCASSLRTFGDTGELFFGEGSRLTVL.

In its sample, this clonotype was seen many times. CDR3 DNA sequence: TGTGCCAGCAGCCAAGACTGGAACAATGAGCAGTTCTTC. Translating it yields CASSQDWNNEQFF. V usage is TRBV3-1 and J usage is TRBJ2-1; D is uncertain. There are 13 residues in the CDR3. Germline loops: CDR1 LGHDT, CDR2 YNNKEL (reference sequence). V dropped 0 bases and J dropped 5 bases, with 5 bases sitting between them.